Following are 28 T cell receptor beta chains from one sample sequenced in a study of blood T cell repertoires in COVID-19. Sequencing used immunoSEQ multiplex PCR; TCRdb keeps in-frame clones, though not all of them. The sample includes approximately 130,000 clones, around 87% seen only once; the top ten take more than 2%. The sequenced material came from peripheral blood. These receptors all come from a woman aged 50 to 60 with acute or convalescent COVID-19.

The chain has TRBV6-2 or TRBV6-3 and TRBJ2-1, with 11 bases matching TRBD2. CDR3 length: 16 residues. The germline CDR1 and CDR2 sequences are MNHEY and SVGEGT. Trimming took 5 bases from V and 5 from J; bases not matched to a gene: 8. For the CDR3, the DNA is TGTGCCAGCAGTCAACGACTAGCGGGGTTCCACAATGAGCAGTTCTTC. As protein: CASSQRLAGFHNEQFF.

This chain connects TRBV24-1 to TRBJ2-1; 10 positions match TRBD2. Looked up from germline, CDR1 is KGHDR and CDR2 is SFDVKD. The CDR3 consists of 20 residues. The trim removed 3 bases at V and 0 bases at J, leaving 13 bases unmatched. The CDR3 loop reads CATSDTTGTSASSSYNEQFF. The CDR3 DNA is TGTGCCACCAGTGATACTACCGGGACTAGCGCTAGCAGCTCCTACAATGAGCAGTTCTTC.

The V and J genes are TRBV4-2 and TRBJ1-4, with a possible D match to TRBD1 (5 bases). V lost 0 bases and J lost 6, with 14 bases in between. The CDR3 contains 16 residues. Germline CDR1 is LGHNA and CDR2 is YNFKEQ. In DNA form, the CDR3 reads TGTGCCAGCAGCCAAGACCAGTCGGGGGTTGATGAAAAACTGTTTTTT. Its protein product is CASSQDQSGVDEKLFF.

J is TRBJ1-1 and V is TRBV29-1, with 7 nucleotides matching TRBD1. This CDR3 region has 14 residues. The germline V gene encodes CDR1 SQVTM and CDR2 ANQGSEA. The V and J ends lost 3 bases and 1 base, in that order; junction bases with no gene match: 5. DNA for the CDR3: TGCAGCGTTGAGGCAGGGGGTTGGAACACTGAAGCTTTCTTT. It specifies CSVEAGGWNTEAFF.

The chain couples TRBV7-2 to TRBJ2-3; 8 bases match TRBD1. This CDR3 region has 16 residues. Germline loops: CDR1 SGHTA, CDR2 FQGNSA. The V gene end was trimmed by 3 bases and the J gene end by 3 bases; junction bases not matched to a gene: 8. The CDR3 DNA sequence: TGTGCCAGCAGCTTTAAACAGGACAGGGAGACAGATACGCAGTATTTT. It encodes CASSFKQDRETDTQYF.

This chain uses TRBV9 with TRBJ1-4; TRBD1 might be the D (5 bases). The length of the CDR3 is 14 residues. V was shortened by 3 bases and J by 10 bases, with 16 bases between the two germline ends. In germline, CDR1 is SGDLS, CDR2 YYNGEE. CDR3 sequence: CASSEEGQGGKLFF. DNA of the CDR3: TGTGCCAGCAGCGAGGAGGGGCAGGGAGGAAAACTGTTTTTT.

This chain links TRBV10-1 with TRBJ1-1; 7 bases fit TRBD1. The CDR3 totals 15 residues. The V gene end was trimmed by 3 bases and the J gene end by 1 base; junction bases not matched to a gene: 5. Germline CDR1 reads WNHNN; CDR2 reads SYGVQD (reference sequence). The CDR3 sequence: CASSETGDANTEAFF. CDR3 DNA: TGCGCCAGCAGTGAAACAGGGGATGCGAACACTGAAGCTTTCTTT.

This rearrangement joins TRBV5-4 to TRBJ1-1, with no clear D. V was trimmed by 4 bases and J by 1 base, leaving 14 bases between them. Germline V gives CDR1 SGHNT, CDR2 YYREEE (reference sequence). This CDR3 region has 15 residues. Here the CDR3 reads CASSRREGWNTEAFF. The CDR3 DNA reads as TGTGCCAGCAGCCGGCGGGAGGGCTGGAACACTGAAGCTTTCTTT.

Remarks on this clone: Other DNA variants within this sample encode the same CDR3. CDR3 nucleotide sequence: TGTGCCAGCAGTTTCACAGGCAATCAGCCCCAGCATTTT. Encoded protein: CASSFTGNQPQHF. The V call is TRBV12-3 or TRBV12-4, the J call TRBJ1-5, with D uncertain. The CDR3 sequence is 13 residues long. Trimming left V 3 bases short and J 2 bases short, with 5 bases between.

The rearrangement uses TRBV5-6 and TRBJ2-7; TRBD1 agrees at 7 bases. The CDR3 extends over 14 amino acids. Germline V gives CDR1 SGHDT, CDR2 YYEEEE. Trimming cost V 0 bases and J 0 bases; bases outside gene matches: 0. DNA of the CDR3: TGTGCCAGCAGCTTGGACAGGGGCTCCTACGAGCAGTACTTC. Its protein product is CASSLDRGSYEQYF.

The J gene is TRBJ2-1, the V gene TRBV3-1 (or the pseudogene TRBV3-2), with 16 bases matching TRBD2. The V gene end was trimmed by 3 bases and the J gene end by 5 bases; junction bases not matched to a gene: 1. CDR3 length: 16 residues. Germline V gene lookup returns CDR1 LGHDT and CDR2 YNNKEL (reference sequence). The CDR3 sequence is CASSHGTSGRDNEQFF. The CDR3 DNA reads TGTGCCAGCAGCCACGGGACTAGCGGGAGGGACAATGAGCAGTTCTTC.

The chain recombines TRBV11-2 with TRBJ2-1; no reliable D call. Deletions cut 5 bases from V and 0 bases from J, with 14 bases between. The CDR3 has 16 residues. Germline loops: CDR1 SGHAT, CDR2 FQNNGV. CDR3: CASSPFLSSSYNEQFF. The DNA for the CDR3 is TGTGCCAGCAGCCCCTTCCTGAGTAGCTCCTACAATGAGCAGTTCTTC. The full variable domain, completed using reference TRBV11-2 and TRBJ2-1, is EAGVAQSPRYKIIEKRQSVAFWCNPISGHATLYWYQQILGQGPKLLIQFQNNGVVDDSQLPKDRFSAERLKGVDSTLKIQPAKLEDSAVYLCASSPFLSSSYNEQFFGPGTRLTVL.

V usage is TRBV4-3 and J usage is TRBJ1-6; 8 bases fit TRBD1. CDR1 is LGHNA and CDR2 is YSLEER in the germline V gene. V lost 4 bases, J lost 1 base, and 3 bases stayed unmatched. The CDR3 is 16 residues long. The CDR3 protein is CASSRTGTSYNSPLHF. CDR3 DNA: TGCGCCAGCAGCCGGACAGGGACGTCCTATAATTCACCCCTCCACTTT.

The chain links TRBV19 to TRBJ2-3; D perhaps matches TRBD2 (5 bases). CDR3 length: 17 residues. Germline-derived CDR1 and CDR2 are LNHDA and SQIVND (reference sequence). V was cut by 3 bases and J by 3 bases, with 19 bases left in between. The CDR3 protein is CASSMVDSRWETDTQYF. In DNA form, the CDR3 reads TGTGCCAGTAGTATGGTGGACTCAAGGTGGGAAACAGATACGCAGTATTTT.

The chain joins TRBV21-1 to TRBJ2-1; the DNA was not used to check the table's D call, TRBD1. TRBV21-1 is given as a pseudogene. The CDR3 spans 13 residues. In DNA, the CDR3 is TGTGCCAGCAGCCAAACGGTTGCCAGGTTTCAGTTCTTC. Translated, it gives CASSQTVARFQFF.

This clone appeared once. In DNA, the CDR3 is TGTGCCAGTAGTACCGGGACAGGGAACTTAGGCTATGGCTACACCTTC. Residues: CASSTGTGNLGYGYTF. J is TRBJ1-2 and V is TRBV19, with 9 bases fitting TRBD1. Germline lookup yields CDR1 LNHDA and CDR2 SQIVND (reference sequence). CDR3 size: 16 residues. The V and J ends lost 4 bases and 4 bases, in that order; junction bases with no gene match: 10.

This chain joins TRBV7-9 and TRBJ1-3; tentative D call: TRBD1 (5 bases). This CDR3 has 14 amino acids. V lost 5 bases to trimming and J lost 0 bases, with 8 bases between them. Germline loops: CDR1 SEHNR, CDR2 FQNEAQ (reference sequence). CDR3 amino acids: CASSQGDSGNTIYF. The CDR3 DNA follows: TGTGCCAGCAGCCAAGGGGACTCTGGAAACACCATATATTTT.

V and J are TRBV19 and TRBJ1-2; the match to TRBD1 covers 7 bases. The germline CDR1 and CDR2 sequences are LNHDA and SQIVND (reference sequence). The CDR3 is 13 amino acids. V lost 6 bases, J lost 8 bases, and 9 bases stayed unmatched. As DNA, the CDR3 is TGTGCCAGTAGCACGACAGGGCGTCGGGGCTACACCTTC. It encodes CASSTTGRRGYTF.

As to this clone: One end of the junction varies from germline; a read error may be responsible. In DNA form, the CDR3 reads TGTGCCAGCAGATTAGGGACATATTCTTATGGCTACACCTTC. It yields the protein CASRLGTYSYGYTF. The chain couples TRBV7-2 to TRBJ1-2; a weak D match, TRBD1 (6 bases). CDR3 length: 14 residues. The germline V gene encodes CDR1 SGHTA and CDR2 FQGNSA.

This chain's CDR3 is CASSEDRGAYSPLHF. CDR3 DNA sequence: TGTGCCAGCAGCGAGGACAGGGGAGCGTATTCACCCCTCCACTTT. V usage is TRBV9 and J usage is TRBJ1-6, with 9 bases identical to TRBD1. Germline V lookup: CDR1 SGDLS, CDR2 YYNGEE. The length of the CDR3 is 15 residues. The V and J ends lost 3 bases and 8 bases, in that order; junction bases with no gene match: 6.

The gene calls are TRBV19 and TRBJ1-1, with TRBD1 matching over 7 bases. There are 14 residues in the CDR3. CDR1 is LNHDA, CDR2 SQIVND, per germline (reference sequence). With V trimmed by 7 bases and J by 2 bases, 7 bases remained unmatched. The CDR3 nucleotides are TGTGCCAGTACCCCTAACAGGGGCAACACTGAAGCTTTCTTT. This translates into CASTPNRGNTEAFF.

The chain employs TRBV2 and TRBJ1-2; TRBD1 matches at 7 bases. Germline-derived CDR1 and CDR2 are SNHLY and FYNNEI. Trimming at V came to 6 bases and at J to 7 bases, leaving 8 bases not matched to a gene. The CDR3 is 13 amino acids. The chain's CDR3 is CASRDDRVSGYTF. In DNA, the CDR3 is TGTGCCAGCAGGGACGACAGGGTCTCTGGCTACACCTTC.

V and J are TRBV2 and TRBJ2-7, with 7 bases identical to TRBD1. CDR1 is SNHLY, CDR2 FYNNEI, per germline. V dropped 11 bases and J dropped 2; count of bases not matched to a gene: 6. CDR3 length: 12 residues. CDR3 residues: CAGRTGTYEQYF. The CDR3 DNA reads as TGTGCCGGTCGGACAGGAACCTACGAGCAGTACTTC. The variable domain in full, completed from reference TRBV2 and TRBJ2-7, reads EPEVTQTPSHQVTQMGQEVILRCVPISNHLYFYWYRQILGQKVEFLVSFYNNEISEKSEIFDDQFSVERPDGSNFTLKIRSTKLEDSAMYFCAGRTGTYEQYFGPGTRLTVT.

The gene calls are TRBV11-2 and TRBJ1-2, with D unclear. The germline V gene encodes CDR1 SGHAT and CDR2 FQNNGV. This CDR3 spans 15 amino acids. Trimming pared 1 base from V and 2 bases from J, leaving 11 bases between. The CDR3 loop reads CASSLGLLPNYGYTF. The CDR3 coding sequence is TGTGCCAGCAGCTTAGGTCTGCTACCAAACTATGGCTACACCTTC. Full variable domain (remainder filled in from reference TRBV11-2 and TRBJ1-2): EAGVAQSPRYKIIEKRQSVAFWCNPISGHATLYWYQQILGQGPKLLIQFQNNGVVDDSQLPKDRFSAERLKGVDSTLKIQPAKLEDSAVYLCASSLGLLPNYGYTFGSGTRLTVV.

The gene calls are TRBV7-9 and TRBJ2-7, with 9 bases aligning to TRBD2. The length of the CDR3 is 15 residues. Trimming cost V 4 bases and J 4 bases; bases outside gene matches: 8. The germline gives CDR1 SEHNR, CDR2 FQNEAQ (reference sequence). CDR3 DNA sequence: TGTGCCAGCAGCTCGCCGAGACTAGCGGAATACGAGCAGTACTTC. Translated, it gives CASSSPRLAEYEQYF.

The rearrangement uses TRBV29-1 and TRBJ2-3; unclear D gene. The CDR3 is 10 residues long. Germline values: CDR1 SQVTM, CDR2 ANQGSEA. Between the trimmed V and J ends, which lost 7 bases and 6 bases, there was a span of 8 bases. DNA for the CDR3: TGCAGCGCCCTCAGGGATACGCAGTATTTT. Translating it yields CSALRDTQYF.

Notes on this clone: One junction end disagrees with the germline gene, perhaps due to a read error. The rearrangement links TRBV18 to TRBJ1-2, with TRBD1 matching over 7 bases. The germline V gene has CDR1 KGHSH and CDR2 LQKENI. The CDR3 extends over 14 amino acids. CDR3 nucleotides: TGTGCCAGCTCACCAGGAGTTCAGACAGGGAAGAACCACTTC. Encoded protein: CASSPGVQTGKNHF.

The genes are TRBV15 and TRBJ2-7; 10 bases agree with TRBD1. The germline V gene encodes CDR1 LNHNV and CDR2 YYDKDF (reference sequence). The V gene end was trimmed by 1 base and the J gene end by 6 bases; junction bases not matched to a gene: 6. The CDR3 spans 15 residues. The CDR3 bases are TGTGCCACCAGCAGAGTGGGGACAGGGGTGGGCGAGCAGTACTTC. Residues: CATSRVGTGVGEQYF.